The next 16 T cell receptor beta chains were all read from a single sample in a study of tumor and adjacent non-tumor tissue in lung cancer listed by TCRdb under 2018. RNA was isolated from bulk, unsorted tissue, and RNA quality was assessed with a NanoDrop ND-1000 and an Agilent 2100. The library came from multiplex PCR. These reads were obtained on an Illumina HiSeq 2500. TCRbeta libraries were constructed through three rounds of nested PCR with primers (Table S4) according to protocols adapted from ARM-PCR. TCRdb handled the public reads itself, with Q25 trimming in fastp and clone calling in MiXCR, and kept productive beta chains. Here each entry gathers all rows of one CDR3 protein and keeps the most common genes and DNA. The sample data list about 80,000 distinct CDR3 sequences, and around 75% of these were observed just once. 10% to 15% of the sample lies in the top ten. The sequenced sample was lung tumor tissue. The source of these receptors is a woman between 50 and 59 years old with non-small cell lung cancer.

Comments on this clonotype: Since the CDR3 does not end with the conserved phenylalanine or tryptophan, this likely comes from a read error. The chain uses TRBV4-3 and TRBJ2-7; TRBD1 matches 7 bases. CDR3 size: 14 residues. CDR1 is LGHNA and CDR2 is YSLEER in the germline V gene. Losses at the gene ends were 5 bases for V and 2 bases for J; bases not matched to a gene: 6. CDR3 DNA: TGCGCCAGCAGCTGTTCGACAGGGACCTACGAGCAGTACTGC. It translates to CASSCSTGTYEQYC.

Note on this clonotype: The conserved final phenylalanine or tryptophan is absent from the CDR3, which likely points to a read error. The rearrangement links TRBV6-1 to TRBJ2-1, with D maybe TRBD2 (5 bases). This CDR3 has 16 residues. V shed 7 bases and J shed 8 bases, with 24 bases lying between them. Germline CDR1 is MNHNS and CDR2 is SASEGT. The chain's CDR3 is CASKRLRGSFVDEQFS. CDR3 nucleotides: TGTGCCAGCAAGAGGCTAAGAGGGTCCTTTGTGGATGAGCAGTTCTCC.

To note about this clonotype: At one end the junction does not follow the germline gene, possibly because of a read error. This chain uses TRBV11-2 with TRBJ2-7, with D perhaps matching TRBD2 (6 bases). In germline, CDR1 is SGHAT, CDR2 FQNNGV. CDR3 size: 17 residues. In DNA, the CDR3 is TGTACCAGCAGCTTAGTCGCGGGACGCATGGGGCCCTACGAGCAGTACTTC. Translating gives CTSSLVAGRMGPYEQYF.

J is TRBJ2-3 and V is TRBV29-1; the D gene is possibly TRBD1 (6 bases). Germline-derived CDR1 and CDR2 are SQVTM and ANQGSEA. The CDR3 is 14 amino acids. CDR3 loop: CSARTVLLTDTQYF. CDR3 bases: TGCAGTGCGAGGACAGTACTTCTCACAGATACGCAGTATTTT.

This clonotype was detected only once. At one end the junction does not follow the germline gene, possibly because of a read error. The CDR3 reads CSTRGVVDEQFF. CDR3 sequence (DNA): TGCAGTACTAGAGGGGTCGTCGATGAACAGTTCTTC. This rearrangement joins TRBV20-1 to TRBJ2-1; D is tentatively TRBD1 or TRBD2 (5 bases each). From germline, CDR1 is DFQATT and CDR2 SNEGSKA (reference sequence). This CDR3 contains 12 residues.

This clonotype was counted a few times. CDR3 loop: CASSPGLARTFCYEQYF. CDR3 nucleotide sequence: TGTGCCAGCAGCCCGGGACTAGCGAGGACCTTCTGCTACGAGCAGTACTTC. The rearrangement joins TRBV11-2 to TRBJ2-7; 10 bases map to TRBD2. The CDR3 length is 17 residues. The V gene end was trimmed by 5 bases and the J gene end by 3 bases; junction bases not matched to a gene: 13. From germline, CDR1 is SGHAT and CDR2 FQNNGV.

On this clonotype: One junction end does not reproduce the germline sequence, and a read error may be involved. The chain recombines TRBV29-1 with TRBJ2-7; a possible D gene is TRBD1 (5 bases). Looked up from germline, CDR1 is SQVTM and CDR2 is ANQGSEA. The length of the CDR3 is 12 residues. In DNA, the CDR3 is TGCATCGTTTTTGACAGAGCCTACGAGCAGTATTTC. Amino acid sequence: CIVFDRAYEQYF.

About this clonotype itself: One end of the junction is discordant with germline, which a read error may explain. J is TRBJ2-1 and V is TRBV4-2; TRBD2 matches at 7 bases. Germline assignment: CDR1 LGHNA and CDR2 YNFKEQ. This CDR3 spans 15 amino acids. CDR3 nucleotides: TGTGCCAACAGCCAATCTCTAGCGGAGTTGGTTGAGCAGTTCTTC. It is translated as CANSQSLAELVEQFF.

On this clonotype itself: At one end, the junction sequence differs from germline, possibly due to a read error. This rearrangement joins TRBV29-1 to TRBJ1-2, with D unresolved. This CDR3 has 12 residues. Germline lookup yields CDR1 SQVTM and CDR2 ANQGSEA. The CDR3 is CSGDSLDYGFTF. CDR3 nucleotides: TGCAGCGGTGACTCGTTGGACTATGGCTTCACTTTC.

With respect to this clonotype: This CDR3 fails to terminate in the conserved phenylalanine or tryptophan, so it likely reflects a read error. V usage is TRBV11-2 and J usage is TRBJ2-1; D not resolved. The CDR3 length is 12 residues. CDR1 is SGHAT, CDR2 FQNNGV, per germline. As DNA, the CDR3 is TGTGCCAACAGCCCCTCCGGATATGTGCAGTTCCTC. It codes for CANSPSGYVQFL.

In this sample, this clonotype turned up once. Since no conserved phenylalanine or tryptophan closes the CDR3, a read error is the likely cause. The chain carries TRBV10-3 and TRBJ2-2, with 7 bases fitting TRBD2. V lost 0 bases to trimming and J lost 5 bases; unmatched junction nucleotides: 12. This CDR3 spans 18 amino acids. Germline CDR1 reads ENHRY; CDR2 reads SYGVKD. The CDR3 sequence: CAISESVPSGSNTGELFS. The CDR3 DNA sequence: TGTGCCATCAGTGAGTCCGTTCCTAGCGGCTCAAATACCGGGGAGCTGTTTTCT.

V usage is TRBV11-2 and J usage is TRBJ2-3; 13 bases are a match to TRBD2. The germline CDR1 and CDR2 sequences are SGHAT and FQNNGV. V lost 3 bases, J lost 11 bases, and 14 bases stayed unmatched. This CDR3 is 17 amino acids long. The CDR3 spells CASSLDPGLAGTGMQYF. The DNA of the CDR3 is TGTGCCAGCAGCTTGGACCCGGGACTAGCGGGAACAGGTATGCAGTATTTT. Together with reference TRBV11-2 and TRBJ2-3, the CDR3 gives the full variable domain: EAGVAQSPRYKIIEKRQSVAFWCNPISGHATLYWYQQILGQGPKLLIQFQNNGVVDDSQLPKDRFSAERLKGVDSTLKIQPAKLEDSAVYLCASSLDPGLAGTGMQYFGPGTRLTVL.

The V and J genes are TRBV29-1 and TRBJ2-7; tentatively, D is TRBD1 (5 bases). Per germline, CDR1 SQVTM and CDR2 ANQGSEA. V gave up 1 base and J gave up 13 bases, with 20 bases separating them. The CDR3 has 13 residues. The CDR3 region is CSVEGTTNNKRYF. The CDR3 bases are TGCAGCGTTGAAGGGACAACTAACAACAAGCGATACTTC.

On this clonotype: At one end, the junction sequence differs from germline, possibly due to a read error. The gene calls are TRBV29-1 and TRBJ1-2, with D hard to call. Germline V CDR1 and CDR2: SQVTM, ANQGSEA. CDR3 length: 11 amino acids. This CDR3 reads CSPGLDYGYTF. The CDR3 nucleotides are TGCAGCCCTGGACTTGACTATGGCTACACTTTC.

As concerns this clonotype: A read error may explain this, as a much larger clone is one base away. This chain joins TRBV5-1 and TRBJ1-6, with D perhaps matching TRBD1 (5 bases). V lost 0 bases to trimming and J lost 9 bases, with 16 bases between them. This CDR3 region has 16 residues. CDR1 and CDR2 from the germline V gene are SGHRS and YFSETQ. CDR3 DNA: TGCGCCAGCAGCTTGGCCCCACATGGGGCGAGTTCACCCCTCCACTTT. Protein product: CASSLAPHGASSPLHF.

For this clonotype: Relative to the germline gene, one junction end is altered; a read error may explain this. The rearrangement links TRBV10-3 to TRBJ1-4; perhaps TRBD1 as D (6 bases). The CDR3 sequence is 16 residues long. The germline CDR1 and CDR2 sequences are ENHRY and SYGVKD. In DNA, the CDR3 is TGTACCATCAGTGAGGGGGGGGCGCGCCTGAATGAAAAACTGCTTTTT. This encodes CTISEGGARLNEKLLF.